The 12 T cell receptor beta chains given below trace back to one sample, sequenced in a study of blood T cells in healthy people across ages. The use of a sample-barcoded 5' primer and a J-beta primer mix characterized a second PCR of 7 to 11 cycles. TCRdb ran MiXCR on the 5' RACE reads and lists one entry per CDR3 protein. The top ten clones hold 20% to 25% of a sample with about 580,000 distinct CDR3 sequences, more than 45% of them seen once. The sequenced sample was blood. The receptors shown here come from a man older than 75 in good health.

The V gene is TRBV11-2, the J gene TRBJ2-2; no reliable D call. Germline V gene sequence: CDR1 SGHAT, CDR2 FQNNGV. Trimming shortened V by 1 base and J by 0 bases, and 9 bases separated the two germline ends. The CDR3 is 16 residues long. CDR3 in amino acids: CASSLGSTTNTGELFF. The CDR3 DNA follows: TGTGCCAGCAGCTTAGGTTCTACCACGAACACCGGGGAGCTGTTTTTT.

This clonotype has ten or more counts. The chain is built from TRBV20-1 and TRBJ1-2; D is unclear. The ends were cut back, 6 bases at V and 2 bases at J, with 16 bases in the middle. The germline gives CDR1 DFQATT, CDR2 SNEGSKA (reference sequence). The CDR3 contains 14 residues. DNA of the CDR3: TGCAGTGCCAAATTGCTGGACGGGAACTATGGCTACACCTTC. Amino acids: CSAKLLDGNYGYTF.

This clonotype occurred a few times. The genes are TRBV29-1 and TRBJ2-7; weak D call: TRBD1 (6 bases). Gene TRBJ2-5 matches the end of the DNA better, so the J call may be wrong. This CDR3 region has 12 residues. In germline, CDR1 is SQVTM, CDR2 ANQGSEA. CDR3: CSVEGQGQTQYF. The CDR3, as DNA: TGCAGCGTTGAGGGGCAGGGGCAGACCCAGTACTTC.

The V call is TRBV12-3 or TRBV12-4, the J call TRBJ1-5; no definite D call. The V end lost 3 bases, the J end lost 7 bases, and 10 bases lay between the germline ends. The CDR3 extends over 13 amino acids. In DNA, the CDR3 is TGTGCCAGCAGTTTGCAGGAGGAACAGCCCCAGCATTTT. This codes for CASSLQEEQPQHF.

The rearrangement links TRBV5-5 to TRBJ2-7; 11 positions match TRBD2. CDR3 length equals 15 residues. The germline V gene encodes CDR1 SGHKS and CDR2 YYEKEE (reference sequence). Trimming removed 5 bases from V and 2 bases from J; junction bases left unmatched: 6. The CDR3 DNA sequence: TGTGCCAGCAGTTCCCGACTAGCGGGGCCCTACGAGCAGTACTTC. Translated, it gives CASSSRLAGPYEQYF.

As regards this clonotype: It may be a read error: a sequence one base away is much more abundant. DNA for the CDR3: TGTGCCAGCAGCTGCGCGGGATCTTACAATGAGCAGTTCTTC. Protein sequence: CASSCAGSYNEQFF. The chain recombines TRBV7-2 with TRBJ2-1, with D perhaps TRBD2 (6 bases). V dropped 4 bases and J dropped 4 bases, with 11 bases sitting between them. Germline CDR1 reads SGHTA; CDR2 reads FQGNSA. CDR3 length equals 14 residues.

The V gene is TRBV6-2 or TRBV6-3, the J gene TRBJ2-1; TRBD2 agrees at 9 bases. J lost 9 bases, V lost 7 bases, and 7 bases had no gene match. Germline V gene sequence: CDR1 MNHEY, CDR2 SVGEGT. The CDR3 has 13 residues. The chain's CDR3 is CASNSGRDREQFF. CDR3 bases: TGTGCCAGCAATAGCGGGAGAGACCGTGAGCAGTTCTTC.

The genes are TRBV2 and TRBJ2-3; TRBD1 or TRBD2 may be the D gene (5 bases each). V shed 6 bases and J shed 2 bases, with 15 bases lying between them. The length of the CDR3 is 15 residues. Germline V gene sequence: CDR1 SNHLY, CDR2 FYNNEI. CDR3 loop: CASSALPGPTDTQYF. The CDR3 DNA reads as TGTGCCAGCAGCGCTCTTCCGGGGCCCACAGATACGCAGTATTTT. Combining the CDR3 with reference TRBV2 and TRBJ2-3 gives the whole variable domain EPEVTQTPSHQVTQMGQEVILRCVPISNHLYFYWYRQILGQKVEFLVSFYNNEISEKSEIFDDQFSVERPDGSNFTLKIRSTKLEDSAMYFCASSALPGPTDTQYFGPGTRLTVL.

This clonotype showed up just a few times. The chain combines TRBV2 with TRBJ2-5, with D possibly being TRBD2 (6 bases). Deletions cut 5 bases from V and 5 bases from J, with 15 bases between. The CDR3 length is 14 residues. Germline CDR1 SNHLY, CDR2 FYNNEI. As DNA, the CDR3 is TGTGCCAGCAGTAAGGACTACGCCAGGGAGACCCAGTACTTC. Protein sequence: CASSKDYARETQYF.

This clonotype has only one observation. A read error is possible here, since a much larger clone lies one base away. The chain recombines TRBV7-9 with TRBJ1-1, with no clear D. Germline CDR1 is SEHNR and CDR2 is FQNEAQ (reference sequence). This CDR3 region has 14 residues. In nucleotides, the CDR3 is TGTGCCAGCAGCTTAGCGACAAGGAACACTGAAGTTTTCTTT. Protein product: CASSLATRNTEVFF.

This chain joins TRBV7-3 and TRBJ2-6, with D hard to call. This CDR3 has 17 residues. Trimming removed 2 bases from V and 0 bases from J, with 11 bases in between. Germline-derived CDR1 and CDR2 are SGHTA and FQGTGA. The CDR3 sequence is CASSLVVLSSGANVLTF. CDR3 nucleotides: TGTGCCAGCAGCTTAGTCGTCTTGAGCTCTGGGGCCAACGTCCTGACTTTC.

This clonotype occurred a few times. The chain employs TRBV4-3 and TRBJ1-2; TRBD1 aligns across 10 bases. This CDR3 comprises 16 residues. V shed 0 bases, J shed 4 bases, and the junction held 5 bases outside the gene matches. CDR1 and CDR2 (germline): LGHNA, YSLEER. The chain's CDR3 is CASSQDLTGGGYGYTF. In nucleotides, the CDR3 is TGCGCCAGCAGCCAAGATCTGACAGGGGGCGGCTATGGCTACACCTTC.